These 6 T cell receptor beta chains share one sample of origin, sequenced in a study of T-cell reconstitution after alpha-beta-depleted transplantation in children. Unique molecular identifiers were incorporated into the prepared TCRbeta library. TCRdb reprocessed the PCR reads via MiXCR and lists one record per CDR3 protein. Among 250,000 to 300,000 distinct CDR3 sequences, around 10% were seen once, and the ten largest hold over 6%. The sample was PBMCs, taken before TCRalphabeta/CD19-depleted stem cell transplant. Every receptor here comes from a boy in the first two years of life with acute myeloid leukemia, due to receive a stem cell transplant.

The table lists this clonotype with many counts. This chain joins TRBV2 and TRBJ2-1; no firm D call. There are 12 residues in the CDR3. V was pared by 6 bases and J by 3 bases, with 6 bases between. Per the germline V gene, CDR1 is SNHLY and CDR2 is FYNNEI. The CDR3, as DNA: TGTGCCAGCAGCGTCAACTACAATGAGCAGTTCTTC. Amino acid sequence: CASSVNYNEQFF.

This clonotype was detected ten times or more. The CDR3 sequence: CASSLESGGAFLGETQYF. The DNA of the CDR3 is TGTGCCAGCAGCTTAGAGAGCGGGGGGGCCTTCTTGGGGGAGACCCAGTACTTC. This chain joins TRBV11-2 and TRBJ2-5, with TRBD2 identical over 10 bases. Per the germline V gene, CDR1 is SGHAT and CDR2 is FQNNGV. The CDR3 is 18 residues long. V lost 0 bases, J lost 5 bases, and 12 bases stayed unmatched.

The table lists this clonotype with many counts. V is TRBV12-5 and J is TRBJ2-7; 9 bases agree with TRBD1. The V gene end was trimmed by 6 bases and the J gene end by 6 bases; junction bases not matched to a gene: 12. Per germline, CDR1 LGHNT and CDR2 FRNRAP. The CDR3 is made up of 15 amino acids. The CDR3 loop is CASGPWDREYTEQYF. As DNA, the CDR3 is TGTGCTAGTGGCCCTTGGGACAGGGAGTACACCGAGCAGTACTTC.

With respect to this clonotype: A much larger clone lies one base from this, so it may be a read error. The chain employs TRBV7-9 and TRBJ1-1; D is perhaps TRBD1 (5 bases). The CDR3 length is 15 residues. CDR1 is SEHNR and CDR2 is FQNEAQ in the germline V gene (reference sequence). The CDR3 loop is CAGSRGWGADTEAFF. CDR3 in DNA: TGTGCCGGCAGCCGAGGGTGGGGCGCGGACACTGAAGCTTTCTTT.

This clonotype was seen a few times. This chain connects TRBV4-3 to TRBJ1-2; 7 bases are a match to TRBD1. This CDR3 is 15 amino acids long. J gave up 2 bases and V 4 bases, and 7 bases lay outside the gene matches. The germline CDR1 and CDR2 sequences are LGHNA and YSLEER. CDR3 protein: CASSLRTGTNYGYTF. The CDR3 DNA is TGCGCCAGCAGCCTTCGGACAGGAACCAACTATGGCTACACCTTC.

This clonotype was counted many times. A read error may account for a junction end that differs from germline. The genes are TRBV7-9 and TRBJ2-1; D ambiguous. The CDR3 has 15 amino acids. From germline, CDR1 is SEHNR and CDR2 FQNEAQ (reference sequence). The CDR3 protein is CASTLSRGSYNEQFF. CDR3 DNA: TGTGCCAGCACCTTATCCCGCGGCTCCTACAATGAGCAGTTCTTC.